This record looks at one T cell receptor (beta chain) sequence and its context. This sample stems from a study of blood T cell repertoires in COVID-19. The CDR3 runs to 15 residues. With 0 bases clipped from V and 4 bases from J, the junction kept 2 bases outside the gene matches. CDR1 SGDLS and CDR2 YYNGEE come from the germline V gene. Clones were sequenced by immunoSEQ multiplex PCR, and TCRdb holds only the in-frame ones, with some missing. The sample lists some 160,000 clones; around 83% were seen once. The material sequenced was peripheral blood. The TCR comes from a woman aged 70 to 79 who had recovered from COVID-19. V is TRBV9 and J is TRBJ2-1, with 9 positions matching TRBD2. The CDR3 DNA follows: TGTGCCAGCAGCGTAGTAGCGGGAGCGTACAATGAGCAGTTCTTC. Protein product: CASSVVAGAYNEQFF. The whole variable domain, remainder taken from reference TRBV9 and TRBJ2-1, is DSGVTQTPKHLITATGQRVTLRCSPRSGDLSVYWYQQSLDQGLQFLIQYYNGEERAKGNILERFSAQQFPDLHSELNLSSLELGDSALYFCASSVVAGAYNEQFFGPGTRLTVL.